The clone carrying this T cell receptor (beta chain) has only a few counts. This specimen belongs to a study of blood T cells in healthy people across ages. The second PCR ran roughly 6 to 11 cycles with a sample-barcoded 5' primer and J-beta primers. TCRdb called the 5' RACE reads again in MiXCR, with one record for every CDR3 protein. The profile covers 1.8 million or so distinct CDR3 sequences, with 30% to 40% appearing a single time and about 21% taken by the ten largest. This CDR3 has 12 amino acids. V was cut by 4 bases and J by 10 bases, with 11 bases left in between. The sequencing input was blood. This receptor was identified in a human donor in good health. V is TRBV12-3 or TRBV12-4 and J is TRBJ2-1; D perhaps matches TRBD2 (5 bases). The CDR3 region is CASSSSSSEQFF. In DNA form, the CDR3 reads TGTGCCAGCAGTTCCTCTAGCTCCGAGCAGTTCTTC.